This T cell receptor (beta chain) appears in the sequencing data of a study of identifying expanded T cells in peripheral blood. Profiling relied on immunoSEQ multiplex PCR, and the TCRdb table lists in-frame clones only, not all of them. The repertoire holds about 98,000 clones, 70% to 90% seen once, with 12% to 15% in the top ten. Trimming stripped 2 bases from V and 2 bases from J, with 16 bases between. This CDR3 is built from 16 residues. CDR1 and CDR2 from the germline V gene are SEHNR and FQNEAQ (reference sequence). During the collection period, no donor immune events like infections were recorded.

This TCR was recovered from a person between 18 and 75 years old in good health. The sample consisted of blood. V usage is TRBV7-9 and J usage is TRBJ2-7; tentatively, D is TRBD2 (6 bases). The CDR3 coding sequence is TGTGCCAGCAGCTTAAATCCGGGGGTCGGTCCCTACGAGCAGTACTTC. Its translation: CASSLNPGVGPYEQYF. Filled out from reference TRBV7-9 and TRBJ2-7, the complete variable domain reads DTGVSQNPRHKITKRGQNVTFRCDPISEHNRLYWYRQTLGQGPEFLTYFQNEAQLEKSRLLSDRFSAERPKGSFSTLEIQRTEQGDSAMYLCASSLNPGVGPYEQYFGPGTRLTVT.